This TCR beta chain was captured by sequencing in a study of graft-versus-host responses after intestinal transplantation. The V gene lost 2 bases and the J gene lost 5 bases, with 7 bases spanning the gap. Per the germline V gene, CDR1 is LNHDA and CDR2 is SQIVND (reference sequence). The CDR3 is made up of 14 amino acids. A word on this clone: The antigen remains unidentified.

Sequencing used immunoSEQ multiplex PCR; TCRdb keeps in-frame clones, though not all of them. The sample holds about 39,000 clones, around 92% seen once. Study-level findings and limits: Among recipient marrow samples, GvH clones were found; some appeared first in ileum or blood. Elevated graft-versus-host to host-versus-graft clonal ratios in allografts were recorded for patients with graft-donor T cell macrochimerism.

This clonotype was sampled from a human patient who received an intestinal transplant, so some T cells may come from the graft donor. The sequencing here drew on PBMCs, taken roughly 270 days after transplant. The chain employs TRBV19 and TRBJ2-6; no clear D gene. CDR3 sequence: CASSIPERANVLTF. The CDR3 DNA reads TGTGCCAGTAGTATACCCGAGAGGGCCAACGTCCTGACTTTC.